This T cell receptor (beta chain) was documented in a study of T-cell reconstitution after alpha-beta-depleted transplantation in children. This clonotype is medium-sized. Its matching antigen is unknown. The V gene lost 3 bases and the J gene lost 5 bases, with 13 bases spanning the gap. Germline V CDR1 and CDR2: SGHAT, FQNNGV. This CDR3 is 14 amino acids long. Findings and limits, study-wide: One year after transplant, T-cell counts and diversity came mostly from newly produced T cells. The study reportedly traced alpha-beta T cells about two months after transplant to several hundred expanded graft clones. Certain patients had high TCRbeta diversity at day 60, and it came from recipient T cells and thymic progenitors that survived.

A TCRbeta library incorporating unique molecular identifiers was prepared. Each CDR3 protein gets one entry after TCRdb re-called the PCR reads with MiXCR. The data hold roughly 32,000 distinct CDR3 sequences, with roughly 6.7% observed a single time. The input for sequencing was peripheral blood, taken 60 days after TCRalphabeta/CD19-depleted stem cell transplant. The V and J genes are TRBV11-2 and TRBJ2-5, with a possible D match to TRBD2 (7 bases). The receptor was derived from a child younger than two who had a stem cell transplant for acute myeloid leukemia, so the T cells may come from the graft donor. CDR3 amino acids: CASSLTGGMETQYF. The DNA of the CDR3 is TGTGCCAGCAGCTTGACGGGGGGCATGGAGACCCAGTACTTC.